This passage covers 19 T cell receptor beta chains from one sample sequenced in a study of beta chain features in type 1 diabetes. Of the isolated RNA, all was reverse transcribed, and so the sequenced material was expressed TCRB transcripts. Generated by immunoSEQ multiplex PCR, the TCRdb table keeps only in-frame clones and is missing some. The table records 300,000 to 450,000 clones, roughly 9.8% of them present only once. General observations from the study: Shorter TCRB CDR3s, moderately but significantly so, were found in Type 1 diabetes patients in all four CD4+ subsets.

No antigen has been identified for these receptors. The sample was central memory CD4+ T cells from blood. All receptors come from a man aged 30-40 years with type 1 diabetes.

At least ten counts were recorded for this clone. This chain joins TRBV15 and TRBJ1-5; weak D call: TRBD1 (5 bases). The CDR3 loop spans 15 amino acids. The V end was cut by 3 bases, the J end by 4 bases, with 13 bases between. Germline V gene lookup returns CDR1 LNHNV and CDR2 YYDKDF (reference sequence). The CDR3 protein is CATSSSLGVNQPQHF. The CDR3 DNA is TGTGCCACCAGCAGCTCCCTAGGGGTTAATCAGCCCCAGCATTTT. The full variable domain, completed using reference TRBV15 and TRBJ1-5, is DAMVIQNPRYQVTQFGKPVTLSCSQTLNHNVMYWYQQKSSQAPKLLFHYYDKDFNNEADTPDNFQSRRPNTSFCFLDIRSPGLGDTAMYLCATSSSLGVNQPQHFGDGTRLSIL.

This clone appeared a few times. The genes are TRBV27 and TRBJ2-5; D is unclear. Germline V gives CDR1 MNHEY, CDR2 SMNVEV (reference sequence). Trimming pared 3 bases from V and 5 bases from J, leaving 7 bases between. The CDR3 has 12 amino acids. The CDR3 spells CASSFAGETQYF. CDR3 DNA: TGTGCCAGCAGTTTCGCTGGGGAGACCCAGTACTTC.

This clone was detected a few times. The chain links TRBV29-1 to TRBJ2-7; TRBD2 might be the D (5 bases). CDR3 size: 13 residues. In germline, CDR1 is SQVTM, CDR2 ANQGSEA. V was cut by 3 bases and J by 3 bases, with 12 bases left in between. For the CDR3, the DNA is TGCAGCGTTGAGGAGGACGGATTCTACGAGCAGTACTTC. Translation: CSVEEDGFYEQYF.

This clone was detected ten times or more. The V gene is TRBV5-5, the J gene TRBJ2-1; no firm D call. From germline, CDR1 is SGHKS and CDR2 YYEKEE (reference sequence). This CDR3 contains 12 residues. V lost 0 bases, J lost 4 bases, and 2 bases lay in between. This CDR3 is CASSLEYNEQFF. DNA of the CDR3: TGTGCCAGCAGCTTGGAATACAATGAGCAGTTCTTC.

This clone occurred a few times. V gene TRBV28 combines with J gene TRBJ2-1; tentatively, D is TRBD1 (6 bases). V dropped 6 bases and J dropped 9 bases, with 15 bases sitting between them. The length of the CDR3 is 13 residues. Germline-derived CDR1 and CDR2 are MDHEN and SYDVKM. The chain's CDR3 is CASRGDTRGEQFF. The CDR3 region has the DNA TGTGCCAGCAGGGGGGACACAAGGGGTGAGCAGTTCTTC.

V gene TRBV25-1 combines with J gene TRBJ1-1; possible D gene TRBD1, 6 bases. Germline-derived CDR1 and CDR2 are MGHDK and SYGVNS. The CDR3 consists of 13 residues. The V end lost 10 bases, the J end lost 7 bases, and 19 bases lay between the germline ends. CDR3 amino acids: CATLSGQGFEAFF. The CDR3 region has the DNA TGTGCCACCTTGTCGGGGCAGGGGTTTGAAGCTTTCTTT. Filled out from reference TRBV25-1 and TRBJ1-1, the complete variable domain reads EADIYQTPRYLVIGTGKKITLECSQTMGHDKMYWYQQDPGMELHLIHYSYGVNSTEKGDLSSESTVSRIRTEHFPLTLESARPSHTSQYLCATLSGQGFEAFFGQGTRLTVV.

This clone turned up a few times. The chain recombines TRBV5-4 with TRBJ2-5, with 8 bases aligning to TRBD2. V dropped 4 bases and J dropped 5; count of bases not matched to a gene: 10. Per germline, CDR1 SGHNT and CDR2 YYREEE (reference sequence). CDR3 size: 15 residues. DNA of the CDR3: TGTGCCAGCAGCCGGGGGGGCGGGAGAGAGGAGACCCAGTACTTC. Its protein is CASSRGGGREETQYF.

The J gene is TRBJ1-3, the V gene TRBV5-8; no firm D call. The CDR3 sequence is 13 residues long. V lost 2 bases and J 2 bases, leaving 5 bases between the germline ends. Germline-derived CDR1 and CDR2 are SGHTS and YDEGEE. Written as DNA, the CDR3 is TGTGCCAGCAGCTTCCATACTGGAAACACCATATATTTT. The encoded protein is CASSFHTGNTIYF. Looking up the rest from reference TRBV5-8 and TRBJ1-3 gives the full variable domain: EAGVTQSPTHLIKTRGQQATLRCSPISGHTSVYWYQQALGLGLQFLLWYDEGEERNRGNFPPRFSGRQFPNYSSELNVNALELEDSALYLCASSFHTGNTIYFGEGSWLTVV.

The chain couples TRBV5-4 to TRBJ2-5, with 10 positions matching TRBD1. This CDR3 has 16 residues. J was trimmed by 4 bases and V by 5 bases; bases with no gene match: 11. Germline assignment: CDR1 SGHNT and CDR2 YYREEE (reference sequence). The CDR3 region is CASSYLTGGVGETQYF. CDR3 nucleotides: TGTGCCAGCAGTTATCTGACAGGGGGCGTAGGAGAGACCCAGTACTTC.

There are a few counts of this clone. The chain couples TRBV7-6 to TRBJ2-7; 7 nucleotides agree with TRBD1. Unmatched junction bases numbered 5, after V lost 5 bases and J lost 1 base. CDR3 length: 14 residues. Germline V gene data show CDR1 as SGHVS and CDR2 as FNYEAQ. The CDR3 DNA reads as TGTGCCAGCAGCCTCCAACAGGGGTCCTACGAGCAGTACTTC. This codes for CASSLQQGSYEQYF.

This clone was observed many times. The rearrangement joins TRBV5-4 to TRBJ1-3, with D unresolved. V was clipped by 1 base and J by 8 bases, with 10 bases between them. Germline lookup yields CDR1 SGHNT and CDR2 YYREEE (reference sequence). The CDR3 loop spans 13 amino acids. The CDR3 DNA reads TGTGCCAGCAGCTTGAAGGGAGTAGACACCATATATTTT. Translated: CASSLKGVDTIYF.

This clone appeared a few times. The rearrangement links TRBV7-2 to TRBJ2-7; no firm D call. The V and J ends lost 6 bases and 3 bases respectively, with 6 bases between them. This CDR3 region has 11 residues. CDR1 is SGHTA and CDR2 is FQGNSA in the germline V gene. The CDR3 loop is CASRANYEQYF. For the CDR3, the DNA is TGTGCCAGCAGAGCCAACTACGAGCAGTACTTC.

This clone has only a few counts. The V and J genes are TRBV10-3 and TRBJ1-5, with TRBD1 as a possible D gene (6 bases). The germline V gene encodes CDR1 ENHRY and CDR2 SYGVKD. V gave up 5 bases and J gave up 4 bases, with 12 bases separating them. The CDR3 runs 14 residues. CDR3 residues: CAISNQGLNQPQHF. CDR3 sequence (DNA): TGTGCCATCAGTAACCAGGGGCTAAATCAGCCCCAGCATTTT.

The chain combines TRBV7-2 with TRBJ2-7; D perhaps matches TRBD1 (6 bases). The J call may not be correct, given that the DNA end is closer to TRBJ2-5. This CDR3 has 12 residues. Germline assignment: CDR1 SGHTA and CDR2 FQGNSA. The CDR3 reads CASSPDRETQYF. The CDR3 region has the DNA TGTGCCAGCAGCCCCGACAGGGAGACCCAGTACTTC.

In this sample, this clone turned up a few times. The chain employs TRBV18 and TRBJ2-1; TRBD1 aligns across 9 bases. Germline CDR1 is KGHSH and CDR2 is LQKENI. The CDR3 runs 16 residues. The V and J ends lost 3 bases and 7 bases, in that order; junction bases with no gene match: 10. CDR3 in amino acids: CASSPPPGQGTNEQFF. In DNA form, the CDR3 reads TGTGCCAGCTCACCCCCCCCGGGACAGGGTACGAATGAGCAGTTCTTC.

V is TRBV27 and J is TRBJ2-5; TRBD1 agrees at 7 bases. The CDR3 length is 15 residues. J gave up 0 bases and V 5 bases, and 6 bases lay outside the gene matches. Per germline, CDR1 MNHEY and CDR2 SMNVEV (reference sequence). The CDR3 is CASSREQGYQETQYF. In DNA, the CDR3 is TGTGCCAGCAGTCGGGAACAGGGGTACCAAGAGACCCAGTACTTC.

This clone was seen a few times. The chain has TRBV2 and TRBJ2-2; a weak D match, TRBD1 (5 bases). V was trimmed by 3 bases and J by 6 bases, leaving 8 bases between them. Germline V CDR1 and CDR2: SNHLY, FYNNEI. This CDR3 has 13 residues. As DNA, the CDR3 is TGTGCCAGCAGTGAGGGCAGGGCCGGGGAGCTGTTTTTT. This encodes CASSEGRAGELFF.

This clone was seen more than once but under ten times. The chain uses TRBV28 and TRBJ2-1, with D perhaps matching TRBD2 (5 bases). Trimming removed 6 bases from V and 6 bases from J, with 21 bases in between. The length of the CDR3 is 16 residues. The germline CDR1 and CDR2 sequences are MDHEN and SYDVKM. In DNA, the CDR3 is TGTGCCAGCAGGGGAGTGGACCCCCTAAACCCCAATGAGCAGTTCTTC. Encoded protein: CASRGVDPLNPNEQFF.

This clone was recorded a few times. Within the sample, other DNA sequences also encode this same CDR3. The V call is TRBV28, the J call TRBJ2-1; the match to TRBD2 covers 11 bases. Germline V lookup: CDR1 MDHEN, CDR2 SYDVKM. The CDR3 totals 16 residues. V gave up 6 bases and J gave up 5 bases; unmatched junction bases: 9. The CDR3 DNA is TGTGCCAGCAGCCCGCCCGGGACTAGCGGAAACAATGAGCAGTTCTTC. This gives the protein CASSPPGTSGNNEQFF.